Presented here are 15 T cell receptor beta chains from one specimen sequenced in a study of blood T cell repertoires in COVID-19. Profiled with immunoSEQ multiplex PCR; TCRdb holds only in-frame clones, not every one. The table records 150,000 to 200,000 clones, around 85% of them present only once. The specimen was peripheral blood. The receptor set was obtained from a human donor in a cohort sampled during active COVID-19.

J is TRBJ2-7 and V is TRBV11-3, with D possibly matching TRBD1 (6 bases). The CDR3 runs to 14 residues. Germline lookup yields CDR1 SGHNT and CDR2 YENEEA. Trimming took 1 base from V and 4 from J, leaving 11 bases between them. DNA for the CDR3: TGTGCCAGCAGCTTAGTACAGGGTGGGTACGAGCAGTACTTC. Amino acid sequence: CASSLVQGGYEQYF.

V usage is TRBV10-3 and J usage is TRBJ2-1; 14 bases align to TRBD2. Germline V gene sequence: CDR1 ENHRY, CDR2 SYGVKD. Trimming took 7 bases from V and 8 from J; bases not matched to a gene: 7. The CDR3 is 15 amino acids. Here the CDR3 reads CAITEGLAGVDEQFF. CDR3 coding DNA: TGTGCCATCACAGAGGGACTAGCGGGAGTTGATGAGCAGTTCTTC.

In its sample, this clone was seen once. The rearrangement links TRBV21-1 to TRBJ2-7; the table calls TRBD1, which could not be checked here. TRBV21-1 corresponds to a pseudogene. This CDR3 spans 16 amino acids. In DNA, the CDR3 is TGTGCCAGCAGCAAAGGAGTCGGGACAGGGGGCAACGAGCAGTACTTC. Translating it yields CASSKGVGTGGNEQYF.

In nucleotides, the CDR3 is TGTGCCAGCCGTGGACAGATTAATGAAAAACTGTTTTTT. It yields the protein CASRGQINEKLFF. V is TRBV28 and J is TRBJ1-4, with TRBD1 as a possible D gene (6 bases). The CDR3 covers 13 residues. CDR1 and CDR2 (germline): MDHEN, SYDVKM. Trimming took 8 bases from V and 4 from J, leaving 11 bases between them.

This rearrangement joins TRBV5-5 to TRBJ2-7; TRBD2 matches 7 bases. This CDR3 is 15 amino acids long. The V gene's germline CDR1 is SGHKS and CDR2 YYEKEE (reference sequence). V dropped 0 bases and J dropped 1; count of bases not matched to a gene: 4. As DNA, the CDR3 is TGTGCCAGCAGCTTGGCCGGCGGGGGTTCCTACGAGCAGTACTTC. Translating gives CASSLAGGGSYEQYF.

The chain has TRBV30 and TRBJ1-1; perhaps TRBD1 as D (5 bases). V was cut by 5 bases and J by 6 bases, with 10 bases left in between. CDR1 GTSNPN and CDR2 SVGIG come from the germline V gene (reference sequence). The CDR3 sequence is 11 residues long. This CDR3 reads CAWGGGAEAFF. The CDR3 DNA follows: TGTGCCTGGGGTGGGGGGGCTGAAGCTTTCTTT. The full variable domain, rest sourced from reference TRBV30 and TRBJ1-1, is SQTIHQWPATLVQPVGSPLSLECTVEGTSNPNLYWYRQAAGRGLQLLFYSVGIGQISSEVPQNLSASRPQDRQFILSSKKLLLSDSGFYLCAWGGGAEAFFGQGTRLTVV.

The V call is TRBV19, the J call TRBJ2-6; 12 bases align to TRBD2. CDR3 size: 19 residues. The J segment lost 0 bases and the V segment lost 2 bases, leaving 5 bases of the junction unmatched. CDR1 is LNHDA, CDR2 SQIVND, per germline (reference sequence). The CDR3 spells CASSILGTSGFSGANVLTF. CDR3 nucleotide sequence: TGTGCCAGTAGTATACTAGGGACTAGCGGGTTCTCTGGGGCCAACGTCCTGACTTTC.

The chain uses TRBV24-1 and TRBJ1-1, with 9 positions matching TRBD1. With V trimmed by 7 bases and J by 1 base, 3 bases remained unmatched. Germline values: CDR1 KGHDR, CDR2 SFDVKD. The CDR3 sequence is 14 residues long. The CDR3, as DNA: TGTGCCACCAGGGGGACAGGGCCGAACACTGAAGCTTTCTTT. Encoded protein: CATRGTGPNTEAFF.

CDR3 bases: TGTGCCAGCAGTTACGGGACAGTCCTCACCGAAGCTTTCTTT. It is translated as CASSYGTVLTEAFF. This chain connects TRBV5-6 to TRBJ1-1, with 7 bases that match TRBD1. The CDR3 contains 14 residues. The V gene's germline CDR1 is SGHDT and CDR2 YYEEEE. The trim removed 5 bases at V and 8 bases at J, leaving 12 bases unmatched.

The V call is TRBV27, the J call TRBJ2-1; 10 bases line up with TRBD1. Germline V gene data show CDR1 as MNHEY and CDR2 as SMNVEV (reference sequence). The CDR3 has 17 amino acids. V trimming: 0 bases; J trimming: 7 bases; junction bases outside the gene matches: 9. The CDR3 coding sequence is TGTGCCAGCAGTTTATCCCGAGACAGGGGGCGAAATAATGAGCAGTTCTTC. Translation gives CASSLSRDRGRNNEQFF.

The chain has TRBV15 and TRBJ1-2; TRBD1 is a possible D gene (6 bases). In germline, CDR1 is LNHNV, CDR2 YYDKDF (reference sequence). This CDR3 contains 14 residues. V was shortened by 3 bases and J by 7 bases, with 15 bases between the two germline ends. The CDR3 DNA is TGTGCCACCAGCAGGGAGGACAGCACGCGTGGCTACACCTTC. It is translated as CATSREDSTRGYTF.

The gene calls are TRBV13 and TRBJ2-2; D perhaps matches TRBD1 (5 bases). The germline gives CDR1 PRHDT, CDR2 FYEKMQ (reference sequence). Trimming took 4 bases from V and 7 from J, leaving 7 bases between them. The CDR3 loop spans 12 amino acids. The CDR3 DNA sequence: TGTGCCAGCAGCTCAAGGGGCGGGGAGCTGTTTTTT. Translated: CASSSRGGELFF.

CDR3 residues: CAISGLARTDTQYF. CDR3 DNA: TGTGCCATCAGTGGGCTAGCGAGGACAGATACGCAGTATTTT. The rearrangement joins TRBV10-3 to TRBJ2-3, with TRBD2 as a possible D gene (6 bases). Germline CDR1 is ENHRY and CDR2 is SYGVKD. This CDR3 is 14 amino acids long. Between the trimmed V and J ends, which lost 4 bases and 3 bases, there was a span of 11 bases.

The chain is built from TRBV5-1 and TRBJ1-6; 8 nucleotides agree with TRBD1. Germline loops: CDR1 SGHRS, CDR2 YFSETQ. This CDR3 is 16 amino acids long. V dropped 0 bases and J dropped 7; count of bases not matched to a gene: 6. The chain's CDR3 is CASSLAGQGNNSPLHF. As DNA, the CDR3 is TGCGCCAGCAGCTTGGCCGGACAGGGAAACAATTCACCCCTCCACTTT.

V is TRBV6-4 and J is TRBJ2-1; 7 nucleotides agree with TRBD2. Germline values: CDR1 MRHNA, CDR2 SNTAGT. The CDR3 length is 15 residues. V lost 6 bases, J lost 4 bases, and 9 bases stayed unmatched. In DNA, the CDR3 is TGTGCCAGCAGGGTAGATAGCGGGTTTTACAATGAGCAGTTCTTC. Translated, it gives CASRVDSGFYNEQFF.